A few counts support the clone carrying this TCR beta chain. The antigen remains undetermined. The sample comes from a study of T-cell reconstitution after alpha-beta-depleted transplantation in children. Overall study results and limits: After transplant, at about two months, alpha-beta T cells were reportedly derived from several hundred expanded graft clones. Recipient T cells and thymic progenitors that survived gave rise to the high TCRbeta diversity observed at day 60 in some patients. T-cell counts and diversity were attributed mostly to newly produced T cells one year after transplant.

Germline loops: CDR1 MNHEY, CDR2 SVGAGI. This CDR3 contains 11 residues. V gave up 6 bases and J gave up 4 bases, with 5 bases separating them. Construction of the TCRbeta library involved unique molecular identifiers. TCRdb analysed the PCR reads with MiXCR anew, one entry per CDR3 protein. The table includes a few hundred thousand distinct CDR3 sequences, roughly two fifths detected once. Sequencing used PBMCs, obtained before TCRalphabeta/CD19-depleted stem cell transplant. The V and J genes are TRBV6-5 and TRBJ2-3, with D unresolved. This TCR was recovered from a girl aged 2 to 10 with aplastic anemia, due to receive a stem cell transplant. The CDR3 protein is CASRGPDTQYF. The CDR3 DNA follows: TGTGCCAGCAGAGGCCCAGATACGCAGTATTTT.